A single sample gave rise to the 32 T cell receptor beta chains below, sequenced in a study of shared clonotypes between healthy human individuals. Repertoires were generated with immunoSEQ multiplex PCR, while TCRdb's copy carries only in-frame clones and drops some. This table holds more than 2 million clones, approximately 94% found once. The sequenced material came from naive CD4+ T cells sorted from blood. Stated subset: CD45RA+ positively selected. Every receptor here comes from a man aged 18 to 30 in good health.

This chain connects TRBV14 to TRBJ2-5; D is unresolved. The CDR3 loop spans 13 amino acids. Per germline, CDR1 SGHDN and CDR2 FVKESK. The V and J ends lost 1 base and 5 bases respectively, with 8 bases between them. In DNA form, the CDR3 reads TGTGCCAGCAGCCAAGCCGGATCCGAGACCCAGTACTTC. Protein: CASSQAGSETQYF.

The chain has TRBV19 and TRBJ2-2; possibly TRBD1 for D (7 bases). Germline CDR1 and CDR2: LNHDA and SQIVND (reference sequence). V was trimmed by 7 bases and J by 5 bases, leaving 14 bases between them. The CDR3 totals 14 residues. CDR3 bases: TGTGCCAGTAAGGAGGGACAGTGGACCGGGGAGCTGTTTTTT. Its protein product is CASKEGQWTGELFF.

V and J are TRBV4-1 and TRBJ2-3; maybe TRBD1 (6 bases). Per the germline V gene, CDR1 is MGHRA and CDR2 is YSYEKL. This CDR3 has 16 residues. V gave up 1 base and J gave up 1 base, with 12 bases separating them. CDR3 residues: CASSQVGQRRTDTQYF. Here the CDR3 DNA reads TGCGCCAGCAGCCAAGTAGGACAGCGTCGCACAGATACGCAGTATTTT.

The chain employs TRBV5-4 and TRBJ1-1; D is undetermined. The ends were cut back, 2 bases at V and 0 bases at J, with 17 bases in the middle. The CDR3 has 17 residues. CDR1 is SGHNT, CDR2 YYREEE, per germline (reference sequence). The CDR3 DNA reads as TGTGCCAGCAGCTTCTATCGTACCCCCAGCCTGAACACTGAAGCTTTCTTT. Translated: CASSFYRTPSLNTEAFF.

The chain joins TRBV7-8 to TRBJ2-3; 9 nucleotides match TRBD2. Trimming cost V 7 bases and J 1 base; bases outside gene matches: 9. The CDR3 is 16 residues long. Germline-derived CDR1 and CDR2 are SGHVS and FQNEAQ. The CDR3 region is CASTVSGGQGTDTQYF. CDR3 DNA sequence: TGTGCCAGCACTGTTAGCGGGGGCCAGGGCACAGATACGCAGTATTTT.

The chain combines TRBV5-4 with TRBJ2-7; 12 bases fit TRBD1. The CDR3 has 16 residues. With V trimmed by 1 base and J by 4 bases, 6 bases remained unmatched. The germline V gene has CDR1 SGHNT and CDR2 YYREEE (reference sequence). CDR3 sequence (DNA): TGTGCCAGCAGCTTGTCCGGGACAGGGGGCGCGTACGAGCAGTACTTC. Its translation: CASSLSGTGGAYEQYF.

The chain has TRBV6-6 and TRBJ2-7; a weak D match, TRBD1 (6 bases). The CDR3 totals 12 residues. Trimming cost V 7 bases and J 5 bases, with 12 bases left between them. Germline V CDR1 and CDR2: MNHNY, SVGAGI (reference sequence). The DNA for the CDR3 is TGTGCCAGCAAGACAACAGGGAACGAGCAGTACTTC. Amino acid sequence: CASKTTGNEQYF.

This clone was detected once. This sequence joins TRBV6-1 and TRBJ1-5, with D tentatively TRBD1 (5 bases). Deletions cut 7 bases from V and 0 bases from J, with 10 bases between. Germline values: CDR1 MNHNS, CDR2 SASEGT. This CDR3 region has 14 residues. CDR3 region: CASKTDNSNQPQHF. DNA of the CDR3: TGTGCCAGCAAGACAGATAATAGCAATCAGCCCCAGCATTTT.

This chain uses TRBV18 with TRBJ2-7, with 7 bases matching TRBD1. V was pared by 6 bases and J by 3 bases, with 8 bases of the junction left unmatched. CDR3 length: 14 residues. The germline V gene encodes CDR1 KGHSH and CDR2 LQKENI. CDR3 bases: TGTGCCAGCTCGCCGGGACAGATCATCTACGAGCAGTACTTC. Amino acids: CASSPGQIIYEQYF.

The chain couples TRBV2 to TRBJ2-4; D is undetermined. The V and J ends lost 2 bases and 12 bases respectively, with 17 bases between them. The germline V gene has CDR1 SNHLY and CDR2 FYNNEI. CDR3 length equals 14 residues. Written as DNA, the CDR3 is TGTGCCAGCAGTGAAAAGGTCCTTCCCCTTGGTCAGTACTTC. It yields the protein CASSEKVLPLGQYF. Together with reference TRBV2 and TRBJ2-4, the CDR3 gives the full variable domain: EPEVTQTPSHQVTQMGQEVILRCVPISNHLYFYWYRQILGQKVEFLVSFYNNEISEKSEIFDDQFSVERPDGSNFTLKIRSTKLEDSAMYFCASSEKVLPLGQYFGAGTRLSVL.

This chain uses TRBV18 with TRBJ2-1; possible D gene TRBD2, 5 bases. CDR1 is KGHSH, CDR2 LQKENI, per germline. Trimming cost V 5 bases and J 2 bases, with 22 bases left between them. The length of the CDR3 is 18 residues. DNA of the CDR3: TGTGCCAGCTCAACTCTTCACGTCAGTGTGGGAGCCTACAATGAGCAGTTCTTC. Its translation is CASSTLHVSVGAYNEQFF. Full variable domain (remainder filled in from reference TRBV18 and TRBJ2-1): NAGVMQNPRHLVRRRGQEARLRCSPMKGHSHVYWYRQLPEEGLKFMVYLQKENIIDESGMPKERFSAEFPKEGPSILRIQQVVRGDSAAYFCASSTLHVSVGAYNEQFFGPGTRLTVL.

The V gene is TRBV19, the J gene TRBJ2-2; a weak D match, TRBD1 (5 bases). The V end lost 3 bases, the J end lost 1 base, and 12 bases lay between the germline ends. Germline-derived CDR1 and CDR2 are LNHDA and SQIVND (reference sequence). The CDR3 is made up of 16 amino acids. This chain's CDR3 is CASSIWGRVNTGELFF. The DNA for the CDR3 is TGTGCCAGTAGTATTTGGGGCAGGGTGAACACCGGGGAGCTGTTTTTT. Combining the CDR3 with reference TRBV19 and TRBJ2-2 gives the whole variable domain DGGITQSPKYLFRKEGQNVTLSCEQNLNHDAMYWYRQDPGQGLRLIYYSQIVNDFQKGDIAEGYSVSREKKESFPLTVTSAQKNPTAFYLCASSIWGRVNTGELFFGEGSRLTVL.

CDR3 coding DNA: TGTGCCAGCAGCAAATCGACTGGTCTTCCCCTCCACTTT. Residues: CASSKSTGLPLHF. This rearrangement joins TRBV11-3 to TRBJ1-6; D not resolved. The germline V gene has CDR1 SGHNT and CDR2 YENEEA. This CDR3 is built from 13 residues. Deletions cut 5 bases from V and 13 bases from J, with 15 bases between.

Only one count was recorded for this clone. The chain is built from TRBV19 and TRBJ2-5, with 7 bases identical to TRBD1. J gave up 2 bases and V 6 bases, and 6 bases lay outside the gene matches. Germline CDR1 LNHDA, CDR2 SQIVND (reference sequence). This CDR3 is built from 14 residues. CDR3 amino acids: CASSITGVQETQYF. CDR3 in DNA: TGTGCCAGTAGCATAACAGGGGTGCAAGAGACCCAGTACTTC.

The chain links TRBV5-1 to TRBJ2-2; D unclear. The CDR3 is made up of 14 amino acids. V gave up 0 bases and J gave up 6 bases, with 9 bases separating them. Germline values: CDR1 SGHRS, CDR2 YFSETQ. CDR3: CASSLASAPGELFF. DNA for the CDR3: TGCGCCAGCAGCTTGGCGTCGGCTCCCGGGGAGCTGTTTTTT. Full variable domain (remainder filled in from reference TRBV5-1 and TRBJ2-2): KAGVTQTPRYLIKTRGQQVTLSCSPISGHRSVSWYQQTPGQGLQFLFEYFSETQRNKGNFPGRFSGRQFSNSRSEMNVSTLELGDSALYLCASSLASAPGELFFGEGSRLTVL.

This chain connects TRBV6-5 to TRBJ2-5; no reliable D call. The germline V gene encodes CDR1 MNHEY and CDR2 SVGAGI. The CDR3 is 13 residues long. Trimming pared 0 bases from V and 7 bases from J, leaving 9 bases between. CDR3 DNA: TGTGCCAGCAGTTACTCTTTTTCAGGGACCCAGTACTTC. Translated: CASSYSFSGTQYF.

This rearrangement joins TRBV6-5 to TRBJ2-2, with 8 bases identical to TRBD2. Per the germline V gene, CDR1 is MNHEY and CDR2 is SVGAGI. The CDR3 contains 15 residues. The J segment lost 3 bases and the V segment lost 6 bases, leaving 6 bases of the junction unmatched. In nucleotides, the CDR3 is TGTGCCAGCAGGGAGACTAGCGTTGACACCGGGGAGCTGTTTTTT. Translating gives CASRETSVDTGELFF.

A note on this clone: The sample has other DNA sequences that encode this CDR3 too. The genes are TRBV6-1 and TRBJ1-5, with D uncertain. V shed 3 bases and J shed 2 bases, with 2 bases lying between them. Germline V gene lookup returns CDR1 MNHNS and CDR2 SASEGT. The CDR3 runs 12 residues. In DNA, the CDR3 is TGTGCCAGCAGTGAGGGCAATCAGCCCCAGCATTTT. Protein product: CASSEGNQPQHF.

The rearrangement uses TRBV11-2 and TRBJ1-1; possible D gene TRBD1, 5 bases. The V gene's germline CDR1 is SGHAT and CDR2 FQNNGV. CDR3 size: 14 residues. Trimming cost V 8 bases and J 2 bases, with 15 bases left between them. In DNA, the CDR3 is TGTGCCAGCGGTGATCGGACACTCAACACTGAAGCTTTCTTT. Its translation is CASGDRTLNTEAFF.

The rearrangement uses TRBV11-3 and TRBJ2-2; D could derive from TRBD1 or TRBD2 (5 bases each). The germline V gene encodes CDR1 SGHNT and CDR2 YENEEA. This CDR3 is 17 amino acids long. The V end lost 1 base, the J end lost 7 bases, and 19 bases lay between the germline ends. CDR3 residues: CASSLASDRGKGGELFF. The CDR3 bases are TGTGCCAGCAGCTTAGCCTCGGACCGGGGCAAGGGCGGGGAGCTGTTTTTT.

The chain couples TRBV21-1 to TRBJ2-7; TRBD2 reflects the table's D call only, with no check against the DNA. TRBV21-1 is tagged as a pseudogene. The CDR3 covers 16 residues. CDR3 sequence (DNA): TGTGCCAGCAGCAAAGCGCGACTAGCGGGAGCCTACGAGCAGTACTTC. Translated, it gives CASSKARLAGAYEQYF.

The rearrangement uses TRBV2 and TRBJ2-7, with D possibly being TRBD1 (6 bases). Trimming cost V 6 bases and J 3 bases, with 18 bases left between them. The CDR3 covers 15 residues. From germline, CDR1 is SNHLY and CDR2 FYNNEI. CDR3 bases: TGTGCCAGCAGGTTAGGACAGTTCCAATTCTACGAGCAGTACTTC. Its translation is CASRLGQFQFYEQYF.

The V call is TRBV27, the J call TRBJ1-2; tentatively, D is TRBD1 (5 bases). The germline V gene has CDR1 MNHEY and CDR2 SMNVEV (reference sequence). V dropped 5 bases and J dropped 8 bases, with 15 bases sitting between them. This CDR3 comprises 13 residues. For the CDR3, the DNA is TGTGCCAGCAGTGGGACGGGAACGGGGGGCTACACCTTC. It translates to CASSGTGTGGYTF.

The genes are TRBV2 and TRBJ2-2, with D possibly TRBD1 on 5 matching bases. This CDR3 contains 13 residues. The V and J ends lost 1 base and 6 bases respectively, with 6 bases between them. The germline V gene has CDR1 SNHLY and CDR2 FYNNEI. The CDR3 nucleotides read TGTGCCAGCAGTGAAGGGACACCCGGGGAGCTGTTTTTT. Protein product: CASSEGTPGELFF.

The chain is built from TRBV4-1 and TRBJ1-2; D is perhaps TRBD1 (6 bases). The CDR3 has 13 residues. Trimming cost V 5 bases and J 7 bases, with 14 bases left between them. The V gene's germline CDR1 is MGHRA and CDR2 YSYEKL. In DNA, the CDR3 is TGCGCCAGCAGCGTTCGGACAGTGTCTGGCTACACCTTC. This codes for CASSVRTVSGYTF.

CDR3 in amino acids: CASTPAYNEQFF. The CDR3 nucleotides are TGTGCCAGCACTCCAGCCTACAATGAGCAGTTCTTC. V and J are TRBV2 and TRBJ2-1; D uncertain. CDR3 size: 12 residues. Germline-derived CDR1 and CDR2 are SNHLY and FYNNEI. Trimming left V 7 bases short and J 2 bases short, with 6 bases between.

The chain combines TRBV5-1 with TRBJ2-5; perhaps TRBD1 as D (5 bases). V was pared by 4 bases and J by 2 bases, with 15 bases between. The CDR3 consists of 15 residues. CDR1 is SGHRS, CDR2 YFSETQ, per germline. This CDR3 is CASSLTGANQETQYF. Written as DNA, the CDR3 is TGCGCCAGCAGCCTGACTGGGGCGAATCAAGAGACCCAGTACTTC.

In regard to this clone: Other DNA sequences in this specimen translate into the identical CDR3. The rearrangement joins TRBV19 to TRBJ2-7, with D perhaps TRBD2 (6 bases). Trimming removed 4 bases from V and 2 bases from J, with 12 bases in between. Germline V CDR1 and CDR2: LNHDA, SQIVND (reference sequence). The CDR3 is 14 amino acids. The CDR3 sequence: CASSTPGRTYEQYF. CDR3 DNA: TGTGCCAGTAGTACCCCCGGGAGAACCTACGAGCAGTACTTC.

The chain recombines TRBV18 with TRBJ1-1; D is uncertain. CDR3 length: 13 residues. Germline assignment: CDR1 KGHSH and CDR2 LQKENI. V dropped 4 bases and J dropped 7 bases, with 13 bases sitting between them. The CDR3 DNA reads as TGTGCCAGCTCACGAGGACTGACCTTTGAAGCTTTCTTT. Protein product: CASSRGLTFEAFF.

The V call is TRBV11-1, the J call TRBJ2-7; TRBD1 matches at 9 bases. This CDR3 comprises 15 residues. V was clipped by 1 base and J by 0 bases; unmatched bases: 1. Germline assignment: CDR1 SGHAT and CDR2 FQDESV (reference sequence). In nucleotides, the CDR3 is TGTGCCAGCAGCTTAGACAGGGGGCGCTCCTACGAGCAGTACTTC. Amino acid sequence: CASSLDRGRSYEQYF.

This sequence joins TRBV4-3 and TRBJ2-2, with 9 positions matching TRBD1. The germline CDR1 and CDR2 sequences are LGHNA and YSLEER. The V segment lost 4 bases and the J segment 6 bases; nucleotides outside the gene matches: 6. CDR3 length: 15 amino acids. CDR3 loop: CASSLGQGGSGELFF. In DNA, the CDR3 is TGCGCCAGCAGCCTGGGACAGGGTGGGTCCGGGGAGCTGTTTTTT.

The V gene is TRBV7-9, the J gene TRBJ2-7; 11 bases map to TRBD1. From germline, CDR1 is SEHNR and CDR2 FQNEAQ (reference sequence). The CDR3 is 17 amino acids. V trimming: 1 base; J trimming: 5 bases; junction bases outside the gene matches: 10. CDR3 region: CASSLVSLGTGGDEQYF. In nucleotides, the CDR3 is TGTGCCAGCAGCTTAGTGTCCCTCGGGACAGGGGGTGACGAGCAGTACTTC.